The 30 T cell receptor beta chains given below trace back to one sample, sequenced in a study of spatial heterogeneity in lung cancer. The time point: sample taken at primary tumor resection. Their antigens are not known. Overall study results and limits: Counts of expanded intratumoral alpha and beta TCRs tracked tumor mutation counts.

TCRdb re-analysed the 5' RACE reads in MiXCR, keeping a single row per CDR3 protein. In the table there are several thousand distinct CDR3 sequences, roughly 5% of which are singletons. Sample: lung tumor tissue, taken at surgery. These receptor sequences come from a male donor with early-stage non-small cell lung cancer.

Concerning this clonotype itself: This beta chain is an off-target read within a library intended for alpha chains, so its frequency means little. The chain is built from TRBV27 and TRBJ1-1; 7 bases are a match to TRBD1. CDR3 length equals 13 residues. CDR1 and CDR2 (germline): MNHEY, SMNVEV (reference sequence). V gave up 5 bases and J gave up 6 bases; unmatched junction bases: 6. CDR3 region: CASSLGGRAEAFF. For the CDR3, the DNA is TGTGCCAGCAGTCTAGGGGGCAGGGCTGAAGCTTTCTTT.

This clonotype was detected ten times or more. This beta chain is off target for a library built for alpha chains, so its abundance means little. The genes are TRBV15 and TRBJ2-1; D call uncertain. V gave up 1 base and J gave up 6 bases, with 7 bases separating them. Germline lookup yields CDR1 LNHNV and CDR2 YYDKDF (reference sequence). This CDR3 is 13 amino acids long. This chain's CDR3 is CATSRGLANEQFF. CDR3 coding DNA: TGTGCCACCAGCAGAGGACTCGCCAATGAGCAGTTCTTC.

This clonotype was counted at least ten times. A library made for alpha chains picked up this beta chain off target, so its size means little. The chain joins TRBV2 to TRBJ2-5, with TRBD2 matching 10 bases. Per germline, CDR1 SNHLY and CDR2 FYNNEI. J was trimmed by 10 bases and V by 6 bases; bases with no gene match: 8. CDR3 length: 13 residues. For the CDR3, the DNA is TGTGCCAGCAGCCTCCTAGCGGGAGTTGACCAGTACTTC. Protein: CASSLLAGVDQYF.

This clonotype was seen ten or more times. Sequence at one end of the junction differs from germline and may be a read error. The size of this beta chain means little, since it is a stray read in a library made for alpha chains. The chain is built from TRBV7-7 and TRBJ2-4; 7 bases match TRBD2. Germline CDR1 is SSHAT and CDR2 is FNYEAQ (reference sequence). The CDR3 spans 16 residues. This CDR3 is CASSFRSPGLKNIQYF. The CDR3 DNA sequence: TGTGCTAGCAGCTTCCGGTCTCCGGGACTAAAAAACATTCAGTACTTC.

Many counts were recorded for this clonotype. The library was prepared for alpha chains; this beta chain is a stray read, so its frequency means little. This CDR3 is CSARRQGIHEQFF. The CDR3 coding sequence is TGCAGTGCTAGGAGGCAGGGAATACATGAGCAGTTCTTC. The chain couples TRBV20-1 to TRBJ2-1; D possibly corresponds to TRBD1 (5 bases). Per the germline V gene, CDR1 is DFQATT and CDR2 is SNEGSKA (reference sequence). Between the trimmed V and J ends, which lost 3 bases and 8 bases, there was a span of 14 bases. The CDR3 runs 13 residues.

Ten or more counts support this clonotype. In a library made to pick up alpha chains, this beta chain is a stray read with a size that means little. CDR3 DNA sequence: TGTGCCAGCAGCTTAGTGACTAGCGGGAGCCTGAGGGAGGGCATTCAGTACTTC. Amino acids: CASSLVTSGSLREGIQYF. The rearrangement joins TRBV7-2 to TRBJ2-4; TRBD2 aligns across 12 bases. The junction had 13 bases not matched to a gene; V was cut back by 1 base and J by 9 bases. Germline V CDR1 and CDR2: SGHTA, FQGNSA. The CDR3 is 18 amino acids. Variable domain in full (rest from reference TRBV7-2 and TRBJ2-4): GAGVSQSPSNKVTEKGKDVELRCDPISGHTALYWYRQSLGQGLEFLIYFQGNSAPDKSGLPSDRFSAERTGGSVSTLTIQRTQQEDSAVYLCASSLVTSGSLREGIQYFGAGTRLSVL.

This clonotype was seen at least ten times. This beta chain is a stray sequence in a library constructed for alpha chains; its clone size is not meaningful. The chain joins TRBV5-1 to TRBJ1-1; TRBD1 matches at 7 bases. There are 15 residues in the CDR3. V trimming: 3 bases; J trimming: 1 base; junction bases outside the gene matches: 6. Germline CDR1 SGHRS, CDR2 YFSETQ. The CDR3 reads CASSSYRGANTEAFF. The CDR3 DNA reads TGCGCCAGCAGCTCATACAGGGGAGCGAACACTGAAGCTTTCTTT.

This clonotype is classed as medium-sized. The size of this beta chain means little, since it is a stray read in a library made for alpha chains. The rearrangement joins TRBV20-1 to TRBJ1-5, with D perhaps TRBD1 (5 bases). Germline V gene data show CDR1 as DFQATT and CDR2 as SNEGSKA (reference sequence). Trimming removed 1 base from V and 4 bases from J, with 11 bases in between. The CDR3 loop spans 14 amino acids. Written as DNA, the CDR3 is TGCAGTGCTAGAGTGGGGGGATGGAATCAGCCCCAGCATTTT. Its translation is CSARVGGWNQPQHF.

This clonotype was seen repeatedly, ten times or more. Within a library made for alpha chains, this beta chain is off target, and its count is uninformative. The chain joins TRBV7-9 to TRBJ2-7, with 12 bases aligning to TRBD2. The CDR3 covers 17 residues. CDR1 and CDR2 from the germline V gene are SEHNR and FQNEAQ (reference sequence). Trimming at V came to 5 bases and at J to 5 bases, leaving 13 bases not matched to a gene. The CDR3 is CASSPQTSGSGAHEQYF. The CDR3 DNA follows: TGTGCCAGCAGCCCTCAGACTAGCGGGAGTGGGGCCCACGAGCAGTACTTC. Using reference TRBV7-9 and TRBJ2-7 for the parts outside the CDR3, the full variable domain is DTGVSQNPRHKITKRGQNVTFRCDPISEHNRLYWYRQTLGQGPEFLTYFQNEAQLEKSRLLSDRFSAERPKGSFSTLEIQRTEQGDSAMYLCASSPQTSGSGAHEQYFGPGTRLTVT.

By share of the sample, this clonotype is medium-sized. A library prepared for alpha chains yielded this beta chain as an off-target read; its size is of little meaning. This chain joins TRBV7-8 and TRBJ2-2, with a possible D match to TRBD1 (7 bases). The CDR3 loop spans 16 amino acids. Trimming stripped 3 bases from V and 1 base from J, with 12 bases between. Germline V gives CDR1 SGHVS, CDR2 FQNEAQ. The CDR3 sequence: CASSLRDRENTGELFF. The CDR3, as DNA: TGTGCCAGCAGCTTGCGGGACAGAGAGAACACCGGGGAGCTGTTTTTT. Full variable domain (rest looked up from reference TRBV7-8 and TRBJ2-2): GAGVSQSPRYKVAKRGQDVALRCDPISGHVSLFWYQQALGQGPEFLTYFQNEAQLDKSGLPSDRFFAERPEGSVSTLKIQRTQQEDSAVYLCASSLRDRENTGELFFGEGSRLTVL.

This clonotype was seen many times. Found in a library prepared for alpha chains, this beta chain is an off-target read, and its abundance has little meaning. The V gene is TRBV7-9, the J gene TRBJ2-3; no reliable D call. CDR3 length: 10 residues. The V gene lost 4 bases and the J gene lost 7 bases, with 3 bases spanning the gap. Germline loops: CDR1 SEHNR, CDR2 FQNEAQ (reference sequence). The CDR3 is CASSYHTQYF. For the CDR3, the DNA is TGTGCCAGCAGCTACCATACGCAGTATTTT. The full variable domain, completed using reference TRBV7-9 and TRBJ2-3, is DTGVSQNPRHKITKRGQNVTFRCDPISEHNRLYWYRQTLGQGPEFLTYFQNEAQLEKSRLLSDRFSAERPKGSFSTLEIQRTEQGDSAMYLCASSYHTQYFGPGTRLTVL.

This clonotype was counted ten times or more. For a library built for alpha chains, this beta chain is a stray read; little rests on its size. V usage is TRBV27 and J usage is TRBJ2-1, with 12 bases identical to TRBD2. CDR1 and CDR2 (germline): MNHEY, SMNVEV (reference sequence). This CDR3 has 16 amino acids. Trimming cost V 1 base and J 7 bases; bases outside gene matches: 5. The DNA of the CDR3 is TGTGCCAGCAGTTTATTTGGTCTAGCGGGAGGGAATGAGCAGTTCTTC. Its protein product is CASSLFGLAGGNEQFF.

Relative to its sample, this clonotype is medium-sized. The library was built for alpha chains, so this beta chain is an off-target read and its size means little. The chain combines TRBV7-2 with TRBJ1-5, with unresolved D. Trimming shortened V by 2 bases and J by 1 base, and 12 bases separated the two germline ends. The V gene's germline CDR1 is SGHTA and CDR2 FQGNSA. This CDR3 has 16 residues. As DNA, the CDR3 is TGTGCCAGCAGCTTAATCCCCTCCGGAAGCAATCAGCCCCAGCATTTT. Translation: CASSLIPSGSNQPQHF.

This clonotype is termed medium-sized. Because the library targeted alpha chains, this beta chain is an off-target read whose size means little. The chain recombines TRBV28 with TRBJ2-7; 8 nucleotides align to TRBD1. The germline V gene has CDR1 MDHEN and CDR2 SYDVKM. This CDR3 has 17 residues. Trimming removed 3 bases from V and 0 bases from J; junction bases left unmatched: 10. The CDR3 nucleotides are TGTGCCAGCAGTTTTCCCAGCCGGGACAGGAGCTCCTACGAGCAGTACTTC. Translation: CASSFPSRDRSSYEQYF.

In this sample, this clonotype turned up many times. This beta chain is off target for a library built for alpha chains, so its abundance means little. The V and J genes are TRBV5-1 and TRBJ2-5; possibly TRBD1 for D (6 bases). Deletions cut 0 bases from V and 5 bases from J, with 11 bases between. CDR1 and CDR2 (germline): SGHRS, YFSETQ. There are 14 residues in the CDR3. DNA of the CDR3: TGCGCCAGCAGCTTGGTTGTTGGGGGCGAGACCCAGTACTTC. Protein sequence: CASSLVVGGETQYF.

This clonotype is labeled as medium-sized (0.01 to 0.1%). The library was designed around alpha chains, so this beta chain is a stray read whose abundance carries little weight. The chain carries TRBV20-1 and TRBJ2-3, with 11 bases aligning to TRBD2. Germline CDR1 reads DFQATT; CDR2 reads SNEGSKA (reference sequence). The CDR3 covers 16 residues. The V gene end was trimmed by 3 bases and the J gene end by 4 bases; junction bases not matched to a gene: 9. This CDR3 is CSASPTSGRSADTQYF. The CDR3 DNA reads as TGCAGTGCTAGCCCTACTAGCGGGAGAAGTGCAGATACGCAGTATTTT.

This clonotype occurred many times. For a library built for alpha chains, this beta chain is a stray read; little rests on its size. J is TRBJ2-7 and V is TRBV20-1, with TRBD2 matching over 7 bases. Germline assignment: CDR1 DFQATT and CDR2 SNEGSKA (reference sequence). This CDR3 is built from 12 residues. V lost 1 base and J lost 7; bases outside the gene matches: 4. CDR3 protein: CSARGPAGEQYF. Written as DNA, the CDR3 is TGCAGTGCTAGAGGGCCAGCGGGGGAGCAGTACTTC.

By share of the sample, this clonotype is large. This beta chain is an off-target read within a library intended for alpha chains, so its frequency means little. The chain recombines TRBV29-1 with TRBJ2-2; 8 positions match TRBD1. The germline CDR1 and CDR2 sequences are SQVTM and ANQGSEA. The CDR3 runs to 15 residues. V trimming: 3 bases; J trimming: 4 bases; junction bases outside the gene matches: 7. As DNA, the CDR3 is TGCAGCGTTGAGCCCGGACAGGGAGGCACCGGGGAGCTGTTTTTT. Protein sequence: CSVEPGQGGTGELFF.

This clonotype was seen a single time. This may be a read error, as it is one base from a much larger clone. Since the library was made to target alpha chains, this beta chain is a stray read and its abundance is not meaningful. The chain is built from TRBV29-1 and TRBJ2-7, with 8 bases aligning to TRBD2. Germline CDR1 reads SQVTM; CDR2 reads ANQGSEA. The CDR3 totals 13 residues. J was trimmed by 6 bases and V by 7 bases; bases with no gene match: 11. The CDR3 spells CSAVGLAALEQYF. In DNA form, the CDR3 reads TGCAGCGCTGTCGGACTAGCAGCTCTCGAGCAGTACTTC.

This clonotype ranks as medium-sized. This beta chain represents an off-target read in a library built for alpha chains; its size is of limited meaning. The chain uses TRBV6-6 and TRBJ2-7; D uncertain. The V gene's germline CDR1 is MNHNY and CDR2 SVGAGI (reference sequence). The CDR3 is 19 amino acids. Between the trimmed V and J ends, which lost 0 bases and 2 bases, there was a span of 23 bases. The CDR3 region is CASSYSRSGLGMSAYEQYF. The CDR3 DNA reads TGTGCCAGCAGTTACTCGAGGAGTGGGTTAGGGATGTCGGCCTACGAGCAGTACTTC.

This clonotype was counted at least ten times. This beta chain is a stray read from a library made for alpha chains; its abundance is not meaningful. V usage is TRBV3-1 and J usage is TRBJ2-5, with unresolved D. CDR1 LGHDT and CDR2 YNNKEL come from the germline V gene (reference sequence). V shed 0 bases and J shed 2 bases, with 7 bases lying between them. The CDR3 has 14 amino acids. The CDR3 nucleotides read TGTGCCAGCAGCCAAGATCCGGCTCAAGAGACCCAGTACTTC. This translates into CASSQDPAQETQYF.

At least ten counts were recorded for this clonotype. A library made for alpha chains picked up this beta chain off target, so its size means little. The J gene is TRBJ2-2, the V gene TRBV19; tentative D call: TRBD1 (6 bases). CDR1 is LNHDA and CDR2 is SQIVND in the germline V gene (reference sequence). The CDR3 has 14 amino acids. Trimming removed 6 bases at V and 0 bases at J, with 8 bases between. The CDR3 loop is CASSRTANTGELFF. In DNA, the CDR3 is TGTGCCAGTAGCAGGACAGCGAACACCGGGGAGCTGTTTTTT.

This clonotype is judged medium-sized (0.01 to 0.1%). This beta chain appears as a stray read in a library generated for alpha chains; its size is not informative. The V gene is TRBV12-3 or TRBV12-4, the J gene TRBJ2-7, with TRBD2 matching 10 bases. The CDR3 spans 16 residues. Trimming at V came to 5 bases and at J to 7 bases, leaving 14 bases not matched to a gene. CDR3 nucleotide sequence: TGTGCCAGCAGTCTCCTAAGGACTAGCGGTACTCGAGAGCAGTACTTC. It specifies CASSLLRTSGTREQYF.

There are many counts of this clonotype. This beta chain is an off-target read within a library intended for alpha chains, so its frequency means little. The chain carries TRBV9 and TRBJ2-1; D is undetermined. Trimming stripped 0 bases from V and 1 base from J, with 8 bases between. CDR1 and CDR2 from the germline V gene are SGDLS and YYNGEE. CDR3 length equals 15 residues. The CDR3 region is CASSVGAESYNEQFF. The CDR3 DNA follows: TGTGCCAGCAGCGTAGGGGCGGAATCCTACAATGAGCAGTTCTTC. The full variable domain, in which reference TRBV9 and TRBJ2-1 provide the parts outside the CDR3, is DSGVTQTPKHLITATGQRVTLRCSPRSGDLSVYWYQQSLDQGLQFLIQYYNGEERAKGNILERFSAQQFPDLHSELNLSSLELGDSALYFCASSVGAESYNEQFFGPGTRLTVL.

This clonotype was recorded many times. In a library made to pick up alpha chains, this beta chain is a stray read with a size that means little. V gene TRBV28 combines with J gene TRBJ1-5, with D perhaps matching TRBD1 (6 bases). V lost 3 bases and J 7 bases, leaving 13 bases between the germline ends. The CDR3 has 14 amino acids. CDR1 and CDR2 (germline): MDHEN, SYDVKM. This chain's CDR3 is CASSFIQGPQPQHF. CDR3 nucleotide sequence: TGTGCCAGCAGTTTCATCCAGGGGCCACAGCCCCAGCATTTT.

This clonotype occurred many times. A library made for alpha chains picked up this beta chain off target, so its size means little. The rearrangement joins TRBV4-1 to TRBJ2-1, with 9 positions matching TRBD2. The CDR3 loop spans 16 amino acids. Trimming at V came to 3 bases and at J to 4 bases, leaving 7 bases not matched to a gene. Germline loops: CDR1 MGHRA, CDR2 YSYEKL. CDR3 sequence reads: CASSQSTGLAYNEQFF. The CDR3 DNA is TGCGCCAGCAGCCAGAGCACGGGACTAGCTTACAATGAGCAGTTCTTC.

This clonotype was observed at least ten times. This beta chain is a stray sequence in a library constructed for alpha chains; its clone size is not meaningful. The chain joins TRBV7-2 to TRBJ2-3, with 14 bases identical to TRBD2. CDR3 length equals 17 residues. J was trimmed by 2 bases and V by 5 bases; bases with no gene match: 6. Germline CDR1 SGHTA, CDR2 FQGNSA. For the CDR3, the DNA is TGTGCCAGCAGCCCCTGGGGACTAGCGGGGGCCACAGATACGCAGTATTTT. Protein sequence: CASSPWGLAGATDTQYF.

This clonotype is labeled medium-sized. Little can be read into the size of this beta chain, an off-target read in a library designed for alpha chains. The rearrangement joins TRBV20-1 to TRBJ2-2; D gene ambiguous. The CDR3 has 15 residues. V lost 6 bases and J 5 bases, leaving 19 bases between the germline ends. Germline V gene lookup returns CDR1 DFQATT and CDR2 SNEGSKA (reference sequence). CDR3 sequence (DNA): TGCAGTGCCAACCGTCTTGGGCTAAGTACCGGGGAGCTGTTTTTT. It encodes CSANRLGLSTGELFF.

About this clonotype: This beta chain is an unintended read in a library built for alpha chains; its size means little. J is TRBJ2-7 and V is TRBV19; no clear D. Germline V gene sequence: CDR1 LNHDA, CDR2 SQIVND (reference sequence). The CDR3 sequence is 14 residues long. Between the trimmed V and J ends, which lost 2 bases and 1 base, there was a span of 9 bases. DNA for the CDR3: TGTGCCAGTAGTATAATTTGGGGTTCCTACGAGCAGTACTTC. Residues: CASSIIWGSYEQYF. Using reference TRBV19 and TRBJ2-7 for the parts outside the CDR3, the full variable domain is DGGITQSPKYLFRKEGQNVTLSCEQNLNHDAMYWYRQDPGQGLRLIYYSQIVNDFQKGDIAEGYSVSREKKESFPLTVTSAQKNPTAFYLCASSIIWGSYEQYFGPGTRLTVT.

This clonotype is deemed medium-sized. The library was prepared for alpha chains; this beta chain is a stray read, so its frequency means little. The V and J genes are TRBV11-1 and TRBJ1-2; TRBD1 matches 7 bases. The ends lost 5 bases at V and 2 bases at J; junction bases unmatched: 8. Germline V CDR1 and CDR2: SGHAT, FQDESV (reference sequence). This CDR3 is 15 amino acids long. CDR3 region: CASSRQDRPNYGYTF. CDR3 in DNA: TGTGCCAGCAGCCGCCAGGACAGGCCCAACTATGGCTACACCTTC.